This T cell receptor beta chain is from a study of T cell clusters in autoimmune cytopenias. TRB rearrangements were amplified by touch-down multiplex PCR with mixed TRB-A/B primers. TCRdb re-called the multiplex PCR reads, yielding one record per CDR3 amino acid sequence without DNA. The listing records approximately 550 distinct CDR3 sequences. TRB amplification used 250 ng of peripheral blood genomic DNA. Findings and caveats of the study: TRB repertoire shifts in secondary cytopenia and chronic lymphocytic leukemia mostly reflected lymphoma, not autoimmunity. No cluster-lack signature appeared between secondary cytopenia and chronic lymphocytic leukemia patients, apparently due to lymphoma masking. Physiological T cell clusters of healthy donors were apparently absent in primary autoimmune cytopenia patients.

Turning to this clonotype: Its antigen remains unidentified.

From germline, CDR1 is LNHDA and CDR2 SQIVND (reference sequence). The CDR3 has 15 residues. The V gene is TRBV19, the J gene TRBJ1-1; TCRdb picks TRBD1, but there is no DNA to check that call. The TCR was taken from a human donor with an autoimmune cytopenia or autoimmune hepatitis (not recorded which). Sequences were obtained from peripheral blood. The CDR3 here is CASRGQGEGSTEAFF.